This record concerns one T cell receptor (beta chain) sequence. Its antigen is still unknown. In germline, CDR1 is MDHEN, CDR2 SYDVKM. The V and J ends lost 7 bases and 2 bases respectively, with 16 bases between them. This CDR3 has 15 amino acids. This record belongs to a study of T cell responses to AZD1222 COVID-19 vaccine. TCRdb's copy holds only in-frame clones and misses some; the assay was immunoSEQ multiplex PCR. Of about 80,000 clones in the sample, roughly 85% were seen once. Second-dose intervals near 4 or 12 weeks were combined. Study results and caveats: After two AZD1222 doses, spike-specific TCR breadth and depth rose versus day 0. Clonal diversity may have been underestimated in mostly white British donors. Repertoires were collected only later (after the peak T cell response had occurred).

The chain uses TRBV28 and TRBJ2-3, with a weak D call TRBD2 (6 bases). The sequences come from peripheral blood, collected 28 days after the second AZD1222 dose. The clonotype comes from an adult who received the AZD1222 COVID-19 vaccine. This CDR3 reads CASTPRDFSTDTQYF. The CDR3 DNA is TGTGCCAGCACCCCCCGGGACTTCTCCACAGATACGCAGTATTTT. Looking up the rest from reference TRBV28 and TRBJ2-3 gives the full variable domain: DVKVTQSSRYLVKRTGEKVFLECVQDMDHENMFWYRQDPGLGLRLIYFSYDVKMKEKGDIPEGYSVSREKKERFSLILESASTNQTSMYLCASTPRDFSTDTQYFGPGTRLTVL.